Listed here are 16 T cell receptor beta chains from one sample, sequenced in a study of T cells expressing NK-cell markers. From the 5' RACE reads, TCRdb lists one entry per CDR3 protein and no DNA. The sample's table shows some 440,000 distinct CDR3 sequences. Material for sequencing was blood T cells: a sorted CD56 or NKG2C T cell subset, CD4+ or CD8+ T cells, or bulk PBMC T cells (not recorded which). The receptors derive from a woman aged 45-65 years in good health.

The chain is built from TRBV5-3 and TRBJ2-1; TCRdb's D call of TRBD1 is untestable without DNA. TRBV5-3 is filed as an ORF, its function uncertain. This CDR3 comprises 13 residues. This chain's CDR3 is CARSLFSGQCKFF.

The CDR3 here is CASSPPDIMNTEAFF. This chain connects TRBV7-9 to TRBJ1-1. CDR1 and CDR2 from the germline V gene are SEHNR and FQNEAQ (reference sequence). The CDR3 extends over 15 amino acids.

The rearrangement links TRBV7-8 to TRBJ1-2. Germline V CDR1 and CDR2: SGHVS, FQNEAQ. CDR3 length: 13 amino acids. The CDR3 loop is CASSASLGMGYTF. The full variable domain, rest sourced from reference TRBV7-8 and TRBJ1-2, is GAGVSQSPRYKVAKRGQDVALRCDPISGHVSLFWYQQALGQGPEFLTYFQNEAQLDKSGLPSDRFFAERPEGSVSTLKIQRTQQEDSAVYLCASSASLGMGYTFGSGTRLTVV.

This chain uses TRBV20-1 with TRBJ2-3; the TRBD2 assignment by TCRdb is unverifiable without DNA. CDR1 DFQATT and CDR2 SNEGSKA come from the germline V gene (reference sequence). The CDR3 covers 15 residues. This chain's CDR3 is CSARVPLAAGDTQYF.

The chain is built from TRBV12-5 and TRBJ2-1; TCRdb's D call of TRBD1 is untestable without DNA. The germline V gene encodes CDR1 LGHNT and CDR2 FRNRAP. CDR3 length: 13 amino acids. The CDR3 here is CAGMGPYRNEQFF.

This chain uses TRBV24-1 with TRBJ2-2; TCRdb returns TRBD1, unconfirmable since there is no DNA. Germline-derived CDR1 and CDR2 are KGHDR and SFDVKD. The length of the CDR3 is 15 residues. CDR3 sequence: CATSDPDKNTGELFF.

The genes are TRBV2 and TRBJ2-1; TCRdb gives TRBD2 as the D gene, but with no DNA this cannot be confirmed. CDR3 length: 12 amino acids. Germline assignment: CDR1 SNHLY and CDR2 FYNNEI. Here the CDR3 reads CASNLVGNEQFF. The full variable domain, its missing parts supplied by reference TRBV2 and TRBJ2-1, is EPEVTQTPSHQVTQMGQEVILRCVPISNHLYFYWYRQILGQKVEFLVSFYNNEISEKSEIFDDQFSVERPDGSNFTLKIRSTKLEDSAMYFCASNLVGNEQFFGPGTRLTVL.

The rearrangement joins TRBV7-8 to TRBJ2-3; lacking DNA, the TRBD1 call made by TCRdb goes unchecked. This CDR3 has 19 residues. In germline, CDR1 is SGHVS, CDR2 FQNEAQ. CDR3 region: CASSLAHGAGGGSTDTQYF.

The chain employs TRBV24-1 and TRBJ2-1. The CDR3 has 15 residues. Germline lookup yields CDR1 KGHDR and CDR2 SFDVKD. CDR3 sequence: CATSDPVEERNEQFF.

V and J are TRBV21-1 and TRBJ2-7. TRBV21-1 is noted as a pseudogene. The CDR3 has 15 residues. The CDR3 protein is CASSKMGSCSYEQYF.

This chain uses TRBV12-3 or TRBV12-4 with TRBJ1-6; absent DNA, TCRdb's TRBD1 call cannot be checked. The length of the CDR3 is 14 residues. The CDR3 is CASRPGQYNSPLHF.

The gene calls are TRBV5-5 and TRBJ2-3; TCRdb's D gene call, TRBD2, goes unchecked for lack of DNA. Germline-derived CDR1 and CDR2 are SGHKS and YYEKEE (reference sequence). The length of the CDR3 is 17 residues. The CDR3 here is CASSLDPAGGLVDTQYF.

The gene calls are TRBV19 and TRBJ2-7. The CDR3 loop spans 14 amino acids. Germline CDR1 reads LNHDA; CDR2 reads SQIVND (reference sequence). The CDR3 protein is CASSIGPVSYEQYF.

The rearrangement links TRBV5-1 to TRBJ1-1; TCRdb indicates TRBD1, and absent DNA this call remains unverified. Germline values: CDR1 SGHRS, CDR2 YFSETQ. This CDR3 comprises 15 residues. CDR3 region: CASRPGWRPNTEAFF.

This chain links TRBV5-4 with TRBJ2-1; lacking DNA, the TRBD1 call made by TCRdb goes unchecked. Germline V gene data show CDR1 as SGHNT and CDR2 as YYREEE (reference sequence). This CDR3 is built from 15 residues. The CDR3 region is CASSPGVGLLNEQFF.

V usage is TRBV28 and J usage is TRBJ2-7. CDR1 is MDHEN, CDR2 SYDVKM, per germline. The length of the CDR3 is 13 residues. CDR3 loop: CASSLRPSYEQYF.